The 2 T cell receptor beta chains below come from one sample, sequenced in a study of blood T cell repertoires in COVID-19. TCRdb keeps only in-frame clones here, not all; method: immunoSEQ multiplex PCR. The table records around 120,000 clones, approximately 87% of them present only once. Input material: peripheral blood. The receptors shown here come from a woman in her sixties or seventies with acute or convalescent COVID-19.

This clone was counted between two and nine times. This sequence joins TRBV5-1 and TRBJ2-7; D ambiguous. Germline values: CDR1 SGHRS, CDR2 YFSETQ. This CDR3 is built from 15 residues. Deletions cut 0 bases from V and 5 bases from J, with 15 bases between. DNA for the CDR3: TGCGCCAGCAGCTTGGTTTCGGCAAGTGAGGACGAGCAGTACTTC. Its translation: CASSLVSASEDEQYF.

The chain uses TRBV28 and TRBJ1-5; TRBD1 matches 8 bases. This CDR3 has 17 amino acids. Trimming took 2 bases from V and 0 from J; bases not matched to a gene: 6. The germline V gene encodes CDR1 MDHEN and CDR2 SYDVKM. Written as DNA, the CDR3 is TGTGCCAGCAGTTTAATAGGCAGGGGGCCTAGCAATCAGCCCCAGCATTTT. It yields the protein CASSLIGRGPSNQPQHF.